This TCR beta chain was documented in a study of shared clonotypes between healthy human individuals. Looked up from germline, CDR1 is SGHRS and CDR2 is YFSETQ. The CDR3 runs to 13 residues. The V end lost 3 bases, the J end lost 6 bases, and 11 bases lay between the germline ends. Assay used: immunoSEQ multiplex PCR; TCRdb lists only in-frame clones, some missing. The sample consists of 950,000 to 1,100,000 clones, roughly 80% of them appearing once. The TCR was taken from a young man in good health. Material: memory CD4+ T cells sorted from blood. Subset in this sample: CD45RA-negative fraction. The V call is TRBV5-1, the J call TRBJ2-3, with D unclear. The CDR3 sequence is CASSSDGSDTQYF. CDR3 sequence (DNA): TGCGCCAGCAGCTCGGACGGGTCCGATACGCAGTATTTT.